This is a list of T cell receptor beta chains from one sample in a study of blood T cell repertoires in COVID-19. Assay used: immunoSEQ multiplex PCR; TCRdb lists only in-frame clones, some missing. The sample includes roughly 330,000 clones, around 83% seen only once; the top ten take 1% to 1.5%. Sequencing was carried out using peripheral blood. The receptors were sampled from a woman aged 45-60 years with acute or convalescent COVID-19. CDR3s include the opening cysteine and the closing phenylalanine or tryptophan. The order of the fields is J gene, V gene, D gene, clone size, CDR3 protein, CDR3 DNA. D genes are given only for firm matches. Clone sizes are given selectively: once, few, many, or a class where the clone is expanded.

>TRBJ2-1|TRBV7-8|-|few
CASSFRARTDRGNEQFF
TGTGCCAGCAGCTTCAGGGCCCGCACCGATCGAGGCAATGAGCAGTTCTTC
>TRBJ1-1|TRBV6-5|TRBD1|-
CASSYRTGLNTEAFF
TGTGCCAGCAGTTACCGGACAGGGCTGAACACTGAAGCTTTCTTT
>TRBJ2-3|TRBV5-1|-|-
CASSLEDGHTDTQYF
TGCGCCAGCAGCTTGGAAGACGGACACACAGATACGCAGTATTTT
>TRBJ2-3|TRBV7-9|TRBD2|-
CASSAGTSGSVDTQYF
TGTGCCAGCAGCGCCGGGACTAGCGGGTCTGTAGATACGCAGTATTTT
>TRBJ2-1|TRBV5-6|-|-
CASSSFLEGHLYNEQFF
TGTGCCAGCAGCTCATTCCTTGAGGGACATTTGTACAATGAGCAGTTCTTC
>TRBJ2-3|TRBV28|TRBD2|few
CASRGRGWGDTQYF
TGTGCCAGCAGGGGGAGGGGTTGGGGAGATACGCAGTATTTT
>TRBJ1-1|TRBV25-1|-|-
CASSEYRGTEAFF
TGTGCCAGCAGTGAATACAGGGGCACTGAAGCTTTCTTT
>TRBJ2-1|TRBV27|TRBD2|-
CASRPGTSDPHEQFF
TGTGCCAGCAGGCCCGGGACTAGCGACCCCCATGAGCAGTTCTTC
>TRBJ1-5|TRBV19|-|once
CATEGRGGNQPQHF
TGTGCCACTGAAGGCCGGGGGGGCAATCAGCCCCAGCATTTT
>TRBJ2-1|TRBV6-1|-|-
CASSDRTANSYNEQFF
TGTGCCAGCAGTGACAGGACAGCCAACTCCTACAATGAGCAGTTCTTC
>TRBJ1-2|TRBV27|-|-
CASSLGGNYGYTF
TGTGCCAGCAGTTTAGGGGGGAACTATGGCTACACCTTC
>TRBJ2-2|TRBV6-5|-|-
CASRGPGANTGELFF
TGTGCCAGCCGAGGTCCGGGGGCGAACACCGGGGAGCTGTTTTTT
>TRBJ2-1|TRBV6-2/TRBV6-3|-|-
CASSKRPSAAYNEQFF
TGTGCCAGCAGCAAAAGACCCAGCGCCGCCTACAATGAGCAGTTCTTC
>TRBJ2-5|TRBV6-1|TRBD1|few
CASSETRTGQETQYF
TGTGCCAGCAGTGAAACCAGGACAGGACAAGAGACCCAGTACTTC
>TRBJ2-2|TRBV5-1|-|few
CASTGPGVGELFF
TGCGCCAGCACAGGTCCCGGGGTCGGGGAGCTGTTTTTT
>TRBJ1-5|TRBV13|-|-
CASSLRGGAAQHF
TGTGCCAGCAGCCTCCGGGGTGGAGCGGCCCAGCATTTT
>TRBJ2-3|TRBV7-2|TRBD1|-
CASSSGTERSTDTQYF
TGTGCCAGCAGCTCCGGGACAGAGAGAAGCACAGATACGCAGTATTTT
>TRBJ1-1|TRBV19|-|-
CASSIGQPNTEAFF
TGTGCCAGTAGTATCGGACAGCCGAACACTGAAGCTTTCTTT
>TRBJ1-5|TRBV2|-|-
CASSDRLGGMGQPQHF
TGTGCCAGCAGTGATAGATTGGGAGGGATGGGTCAGCCCCAGCATTTT
>TRBJ2-5|TRBV24-1|TRBD2|-
CATSEGTSGAQETQYF
TGTGCCACCAGTGAGGGGACTAGCGGGGCTCAAGAGACCCAGTACTTC
>TRBJ1-6|TRBV3-1/TRBV3-2|TRBD1|-
CASSQMDRDNSPLHF
TGTGCCAGCAGCCAAATGGACAGGGATAATTCACCCCTCCACTTT
>TRBJ2-7|TRBV11-2|TRBD2|-
CASSSKASGSEQYF
TGTGCCAGCAGCTCGAAGGCTAGCGGGAGCGAGCAGTACTTC
>TRBJ1-4|TRBV7-2|-|-
CASSLGATTNEKLFF
TGTGCCAGCAGCTTAGGGGCAACAACTAATGAAAAACTGTTTTTT
>TRBJ1-1|TRBV10-2|-|-
CASSTQGNTEAFF
TGCGCCAGCAGTACACAGGGGAACACTGAAGCTTTCTTT
>TRBJ1-2|TRBV10-3|-|-
CAISGRDAGYTF
TGTGCCATCAGTGGCAGGGATGCAGGCTACACCTTC
>TRBJ2-3|TRBV24-1|TRBD1|-
CATSGRGQGVTDTQYF
TGTGCCACCAGTGGTCGAGGACAGGGAGTAACAGATACGCAGTATTTT
>TRBJ2-1|TRBV10-3|-|-
CAGASQATANEQFF
TGTGCCGGGGCGAGCCAGGCGACAGCCAATGAGCAGTTCTTC
>TRBJ2-3|TRBV16|TRBD2|few
CASSQGTSAGTQYF
TGTGCCAGCAGCCAAGGGACTAGCGCGGGTACGCAGTATTTT
>TRBJ2-7|TRBV11-2|-|-
CASSLARSYEQYF
TGTGCCAGCAGCTTGGCCAGATCCTACGAGCAGTACTTC
>TRBJ1-1|TRBV19|TRBD1|few
CASSTRTGNTEAFF
TGTGCCAGTAGTACGAGGACAGGGAACACTGAAGCTTTCTTT
>TRBJ1-1|TRBV2|-|-
CASRYRERNEAFF
TGTGCCAGCAGATACCGGGAGAGGAATGAAGCTTTCTTT
>TRBJ2-1|TRBV5-1|TRBD2|-
CASSERGTYNEQFF
TGCGCCAGCAGTGAGCGGGGAACCTACAATGAGCAGTTCTTC
>TRBJ1-1|TRBV24-1|-|few
CATSDREWWTEAFF
TGTGCCACCAGTGACAGGGAATGGTGGACTGAAGCTTTCTTT
>TRBJ1-1|TRBV2|-|-
CASSDRILWTEAFF
TGTGCCAGCAGCGACAGGATTTTGTGGACTGAAGCTTTCTTT
>TRBJ1-4|TRBV29-1|TRBD1|-
CSVEPWDRLPEKLFF
TGCAGCGTTGAACCCTGGGACAGATTGCCTGAAAAACTGTTTTTT
>TRBJ1-1|TRBV24-1|-|-
CATSAPGVGIAEAFF
TGTGCCACCAGTGCCCCCGGGGTGGGGATAGCTGAAGCTTTCTTT